The 8 T cell receptor beta chains presented below share a single source sample, sequenced in a study of T cell responses to AZD1222 COVID-19 vaccine. This table comes from immunoSEQ multiplex PCR, and its TCRdb copy is limited to in-frame clones, with some not included. This table has about 150,000 clones, 90% appearing once. Sequencing was performed on peripheral blood, taken 28 days after the second AZD1222 dose. The receptor set was obtained from an adult who received the AZD1222 COVID-19 vaccine.

The chain carries TRBV27 and TRBJ1-5; D is undetermined. V lost 6 bases and J lost 3, with 12 bases in between. The CDR3 is made up of 14 amino acids. CDR1 is MNHEY and CDR2 is SMNVEV in the germline V gene (reference sequence). The DNA for the CDR3 is TGTGCCAGCAGGAAGGACGGTATCAATCAGCCCCAGCATTTT. It specifies CASRKDGINQPQHF.

J is TRBJ2-3 and V is TRBV3-1 (or the pseudogene TRBV3-2); 8 bases match TRBD2. The CDR3 spans 15 residues. Germline values: CDR1 LGHDT, CDR2 YNNKEL (reference sequence). Germline trimming cut 1 base from V and 4 bases from J; bases unmatched to any gene: 4. CDR3 protein: CASSQALAGADTQYF. The DNA of the CDR3 is TGTGCCAGCAGCCAAGCCCTAGCGGGTGCAGATACGCAGTATTTT.

The chain employs TRBV28 and TRBJ2-5; no reliable D call. V lost 6 bases to trimming and J lost 1 base, with 3 bases between them. Germline V gives CDR1 MDHEN, CDR2 SYDVKM. The CDR3 consists of 11 residues. CDR3 sequence: CASRGQETQYF. CDR3 coding DNA: TGTGCCAGCAGAGGCCAAGAGACCCAGTACTTC.

The rearrangement joins TRBV6-5 to TRBJ2-1, with D unresolved. Germline CDR1 is MNHEY and CDR2 is SVGAGI. V was pared by 4 bases and J by 2 bases, with 9 bases between. This CDR3 comprises 14 residues. The CDR3 nucleotides are TGTGCCAGCAGTTCTCCTGGACCCTACAATGAGCAGTTCTTC. Its translation: CASSSPGPYNEQFF.

This clone was observed a single time. V is TRBV5-8 and J is TRBJ1-5; D gene uncertain. The germline gives CDR1 SGHTS, CDR2 YDEGEE. Deletions cut 0 bases from V and 5 bases from J, with 9 bases between. The CDR3 extends over 14 amino acids. The CDR3 DNA reads TGTGCCAGCAGCTTGGGGCAGGCAGATCAGCCCCAGCATTTT. Translated: CASSLGQADQPQHF.

The chain joins TRBV9 to TRBJ1-3; D unclear. This CDR3 is built from 15 residues. V was cut by 3 bases and J by 10 bases, with 20 bases left in between. Germline V gene data show CDR1 as SGDLS and CDR2 as YYNGEE. The CDR3: CASSGRRKLVLTIYF. CDR3 coding DNA: TGTGCCAGCAGCGGACGACGGAAATTGGTTCTTACCATATATTTT.

This chain joins TRBV11-2 and TRBJ2-1; TRBD1 matches 7 bases. The CDR3 length is 15 residues. Germline assignment: CDR1 SGHAT and CDR2 FQNNGV. V shed 6 bases and J 3 bases; nucleotides not matched to a gene: 8. DNA of the CDR3: TGTGCCAGCAGTTATAGGTACAGGGGCTACAATGAGCAGTTCTTC. This gives the protein CASSYRYRGYNEQFF. Full variable domain (rest looked up from reference TRBV11-2 and TRBJ2-1): EAGVAQSPRYKIIEKRQSVAFWCNPISGHATLYWYQQILGQGPKLLIQFQNNGVVDDSQLPKDRFSAERLKGVDSTLKIQPAKLEDSAVYLCASSYRYRGYNEQFFGPGTRLTVL.

The chain is built from TRBV6-5 and TRBJ2-7, with 7 bases fitting TRBD2. Unmatched junction bases numbered 5, after V lost 4 bases and J lost 5 bases. Germline-derived CDR1 and CDR2 are MNHEY and SVGAGI. The CDR3 runs 13 residues. The CDR3 nucleotides read TGTGCCAGCAGTTCTAGCGGCTCGGACGAGCAGTACTTC. It translates to CASSSSGSDEQYF.